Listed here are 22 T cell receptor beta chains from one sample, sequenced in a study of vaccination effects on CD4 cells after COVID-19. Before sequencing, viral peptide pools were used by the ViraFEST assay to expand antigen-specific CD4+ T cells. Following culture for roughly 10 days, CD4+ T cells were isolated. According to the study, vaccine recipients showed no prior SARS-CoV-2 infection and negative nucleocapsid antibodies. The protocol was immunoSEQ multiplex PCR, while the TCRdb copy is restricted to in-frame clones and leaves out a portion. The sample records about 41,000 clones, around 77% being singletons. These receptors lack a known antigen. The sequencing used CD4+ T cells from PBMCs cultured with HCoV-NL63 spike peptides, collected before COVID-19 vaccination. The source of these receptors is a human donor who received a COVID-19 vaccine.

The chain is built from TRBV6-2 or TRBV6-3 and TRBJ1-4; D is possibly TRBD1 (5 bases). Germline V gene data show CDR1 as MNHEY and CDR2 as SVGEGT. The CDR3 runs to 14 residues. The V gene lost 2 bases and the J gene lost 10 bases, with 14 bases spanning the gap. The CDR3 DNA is TGTGCCAGCAGTTACGGAACGGAGGGGAGAAAACTGTTTTTT. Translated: CASSYGTEGRKLFF.

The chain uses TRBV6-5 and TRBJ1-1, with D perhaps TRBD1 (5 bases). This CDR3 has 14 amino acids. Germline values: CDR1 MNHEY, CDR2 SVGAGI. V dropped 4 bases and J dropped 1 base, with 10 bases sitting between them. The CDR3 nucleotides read TGTGCCAGCAGTTTTTCAGGGCAGAACACTGAAGCTTTCTTT. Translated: CASSFSGQNTEAFF.

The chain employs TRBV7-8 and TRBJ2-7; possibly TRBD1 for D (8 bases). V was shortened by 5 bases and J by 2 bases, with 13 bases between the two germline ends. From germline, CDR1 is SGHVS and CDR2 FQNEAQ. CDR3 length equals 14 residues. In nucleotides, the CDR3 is TGTGCCAGCAGCCTAACAGGGGGGGCCTACGAGCAGTACGTC. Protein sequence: CASSLTGGAYEQYV.

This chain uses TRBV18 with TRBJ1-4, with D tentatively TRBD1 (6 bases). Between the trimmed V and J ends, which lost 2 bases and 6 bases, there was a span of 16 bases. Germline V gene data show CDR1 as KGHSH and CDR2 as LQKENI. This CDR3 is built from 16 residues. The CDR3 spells CASSPATGSIHEKLFF. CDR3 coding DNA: TGTGCCAGCTCACCAGCGACAGGATCAATACATGAAAAACTGTTTTTT.

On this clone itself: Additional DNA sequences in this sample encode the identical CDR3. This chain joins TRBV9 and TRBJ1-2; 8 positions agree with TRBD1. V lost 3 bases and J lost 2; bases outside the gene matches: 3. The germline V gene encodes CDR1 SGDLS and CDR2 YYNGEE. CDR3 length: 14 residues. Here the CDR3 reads CASSAGQGNYGYTF. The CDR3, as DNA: TGTGCCAGCAGCGCCGGACAGGGAAACTATGGCTACACCTTC.

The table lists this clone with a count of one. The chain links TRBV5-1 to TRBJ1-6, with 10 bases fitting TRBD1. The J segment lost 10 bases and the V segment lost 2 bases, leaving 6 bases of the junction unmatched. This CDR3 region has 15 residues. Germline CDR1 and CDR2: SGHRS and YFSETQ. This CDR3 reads CASSLRTGGISPLHF. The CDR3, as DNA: TGCGCCAGCAGCTTACGGACAGGGGGGATCTCACCCCTCCACTTT.

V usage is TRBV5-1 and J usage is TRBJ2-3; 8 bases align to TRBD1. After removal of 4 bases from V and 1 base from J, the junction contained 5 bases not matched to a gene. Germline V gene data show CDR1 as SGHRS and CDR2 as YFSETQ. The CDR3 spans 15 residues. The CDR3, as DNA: TGCGCCAGCAGCGGGAGGACAGGGCGCACAGATACGCAGTATTTT. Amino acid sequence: CASSGRTGRTDTQYF.

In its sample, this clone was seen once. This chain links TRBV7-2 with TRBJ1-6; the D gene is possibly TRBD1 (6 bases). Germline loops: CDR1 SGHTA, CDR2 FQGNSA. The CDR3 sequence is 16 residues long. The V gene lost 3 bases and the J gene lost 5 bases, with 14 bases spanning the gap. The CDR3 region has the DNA TGTGCCAGCAGCTTCACGACCCAGGGGAATAATTCACCCCTCCACTTT. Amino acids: CASSFTTQGNNSPLHF. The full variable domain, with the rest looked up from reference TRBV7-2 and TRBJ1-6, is GAGVSQSPSNKVTEKGKDVELRCDPISGHTALYWYRQSLGQGLEFLIYFQGNSAPDKSGLPSDRFSAERTGGSVSTLTIQRTQQEDSAVYLCASSFTTQGNNSPLHFGNGTRLTVT.

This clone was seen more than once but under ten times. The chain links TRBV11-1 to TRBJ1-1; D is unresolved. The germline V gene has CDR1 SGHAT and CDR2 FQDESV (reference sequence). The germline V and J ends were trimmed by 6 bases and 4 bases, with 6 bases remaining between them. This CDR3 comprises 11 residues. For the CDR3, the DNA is TGTGCCAGCAGAGTAAGCACTGAAGCTTTCTTT. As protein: CASRVSTEAFF.

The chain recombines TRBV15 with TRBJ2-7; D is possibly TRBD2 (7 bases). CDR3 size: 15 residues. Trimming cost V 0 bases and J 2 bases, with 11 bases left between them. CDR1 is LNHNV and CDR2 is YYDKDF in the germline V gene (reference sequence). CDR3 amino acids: CATSREKGGAYEQYV. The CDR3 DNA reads TGTGCCACCAGCAGAGAGAAGGGGGGGGCCTACGAGCAGTACGTC.

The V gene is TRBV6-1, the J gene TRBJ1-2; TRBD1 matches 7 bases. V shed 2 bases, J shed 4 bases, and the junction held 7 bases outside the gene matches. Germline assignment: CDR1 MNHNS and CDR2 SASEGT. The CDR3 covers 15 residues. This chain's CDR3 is CASSESARGIYGYTF. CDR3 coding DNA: TGTGCCAGCAGTGAAAGTGCCAGGGGGATCTATGGCTACACCTTC.

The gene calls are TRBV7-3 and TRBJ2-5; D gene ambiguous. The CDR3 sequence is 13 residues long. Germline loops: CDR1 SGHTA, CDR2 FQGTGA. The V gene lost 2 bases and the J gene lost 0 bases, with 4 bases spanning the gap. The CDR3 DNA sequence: TGTGCCAGCAGCTTAGTCCACCAAGAGACCCAGTACTTC. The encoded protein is CASSLVHQETQYF.

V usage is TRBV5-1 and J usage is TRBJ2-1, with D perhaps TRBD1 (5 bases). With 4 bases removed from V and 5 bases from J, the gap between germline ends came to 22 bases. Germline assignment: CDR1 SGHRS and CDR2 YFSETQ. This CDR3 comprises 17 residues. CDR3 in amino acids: CASSLFPTELRDNEQFF. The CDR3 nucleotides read TGCGCCAGCAGCCTCTTCCCGACGGAACTCAGGGACAATGAGCAGTTCTTC.

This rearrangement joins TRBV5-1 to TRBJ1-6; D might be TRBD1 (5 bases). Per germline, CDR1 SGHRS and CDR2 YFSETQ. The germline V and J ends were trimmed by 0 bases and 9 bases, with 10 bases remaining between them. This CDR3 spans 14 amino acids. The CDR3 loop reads CASSLEQGASPLHF. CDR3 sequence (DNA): TGCGCCAGCAGCTTGGAGCAGGGTGCTTCACCCCTCCACTTT.

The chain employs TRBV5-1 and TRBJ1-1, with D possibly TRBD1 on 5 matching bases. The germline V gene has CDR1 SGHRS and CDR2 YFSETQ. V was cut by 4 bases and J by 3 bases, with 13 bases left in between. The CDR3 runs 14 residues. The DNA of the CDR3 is TGCGCCAGCAGCCCCGACGGGGGTCACACTGAAGCTTTCTTT. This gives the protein CASSPDGGHTEAFF.

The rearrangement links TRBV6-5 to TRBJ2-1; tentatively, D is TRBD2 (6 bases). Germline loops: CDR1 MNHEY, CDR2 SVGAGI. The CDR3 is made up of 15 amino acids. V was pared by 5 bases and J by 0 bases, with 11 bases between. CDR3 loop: CASSIAESSYNEQFF. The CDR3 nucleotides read TGTGCCAGCAGTATAGCGGAGAGCTCCTACAATGAGCAGTTCTTC.

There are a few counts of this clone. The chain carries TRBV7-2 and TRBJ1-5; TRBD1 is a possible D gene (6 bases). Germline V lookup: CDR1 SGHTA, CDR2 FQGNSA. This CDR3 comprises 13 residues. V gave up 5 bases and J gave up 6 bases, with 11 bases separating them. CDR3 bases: TGTGCCAGCAGCCCAGGGGCGGGTCAGCCCCAGCATTTT. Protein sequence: CASSPGAGQPQHF.

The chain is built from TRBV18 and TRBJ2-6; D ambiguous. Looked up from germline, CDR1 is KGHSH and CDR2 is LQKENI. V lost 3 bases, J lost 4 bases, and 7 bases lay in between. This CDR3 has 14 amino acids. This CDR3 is CASSPQAGANVLTF. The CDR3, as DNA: TGTGCCAGCTCACCGCAGGCGGGGGCCAACGTCCTGACTTTC.

In nucleotides, the CDR3 is TGTGCCAGCAGTTACTCGAGGGGTTACAATGAGCAGTTCTTC. Its protein product is CASSYSRGYNEQFF. This chain uses TRBV6-5 with TRBJ2-1; the D call may be TRBD1 or TRBD2 (5 bases each). The CDR3 consists of 14 residues. Trimming stripped 0 bases from V and 4 bases from J, with 7 bases between. Germline V lookup: CDR1 MNHEY, CDR2 SVGAGI.

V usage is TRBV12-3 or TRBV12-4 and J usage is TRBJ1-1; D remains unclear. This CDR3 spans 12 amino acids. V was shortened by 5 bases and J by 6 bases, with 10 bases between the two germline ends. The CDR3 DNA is TGTGCCAGCAGTACAAGGGTTTCTGAAGCTTTCTTT. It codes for CASSTRVSEAFF.

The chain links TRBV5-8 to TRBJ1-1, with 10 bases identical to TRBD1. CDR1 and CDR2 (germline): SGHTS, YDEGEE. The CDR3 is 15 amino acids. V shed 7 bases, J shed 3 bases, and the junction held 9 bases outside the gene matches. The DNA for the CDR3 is TGTGCCAGCCCCGTGACAGGGGGCGCGGACACTGAAGCTTTCTTT. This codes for CASPVTGGADTEAFF.

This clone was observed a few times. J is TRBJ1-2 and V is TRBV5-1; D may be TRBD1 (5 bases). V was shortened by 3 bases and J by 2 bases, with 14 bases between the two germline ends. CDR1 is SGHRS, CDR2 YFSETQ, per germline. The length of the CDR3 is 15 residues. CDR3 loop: CASSSGGAGNYGYTF. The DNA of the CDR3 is TGCGCCAGCAGCTCTGGGGGAGCAGGGAACTATGGCTACACCTTC.